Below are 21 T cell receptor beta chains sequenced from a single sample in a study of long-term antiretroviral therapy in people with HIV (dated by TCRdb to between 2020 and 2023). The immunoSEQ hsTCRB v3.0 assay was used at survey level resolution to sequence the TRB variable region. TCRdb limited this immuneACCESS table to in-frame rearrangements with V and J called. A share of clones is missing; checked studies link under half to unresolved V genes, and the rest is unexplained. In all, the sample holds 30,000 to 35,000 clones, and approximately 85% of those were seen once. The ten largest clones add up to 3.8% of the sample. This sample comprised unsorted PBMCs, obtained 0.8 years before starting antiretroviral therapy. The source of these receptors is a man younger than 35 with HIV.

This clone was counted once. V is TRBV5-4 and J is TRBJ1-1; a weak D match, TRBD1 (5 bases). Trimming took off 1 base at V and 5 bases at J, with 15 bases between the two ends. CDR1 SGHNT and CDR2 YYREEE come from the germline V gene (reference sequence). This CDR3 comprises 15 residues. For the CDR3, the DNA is TGTGCCAGCAGCTTGTCTACCCGGGGGAATACTGAAGCTTTCTTT. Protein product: CASSLSTRGNTEAFF. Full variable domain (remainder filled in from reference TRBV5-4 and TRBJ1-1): ETGVTQSPTHLIKTRGQQVTLRCSSQSGHNTVSWYQQALGQGPQFIFQYYREEENGRGNFPPRFSGLQFPNYSSELNVNALELDDSALYLCASSLSTRGNTEAFFGQGTRLTVV.

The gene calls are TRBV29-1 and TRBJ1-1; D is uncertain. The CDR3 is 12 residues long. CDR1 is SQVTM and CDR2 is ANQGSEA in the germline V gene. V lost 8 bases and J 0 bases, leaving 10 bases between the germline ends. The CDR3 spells CSSMVVNTEAFF. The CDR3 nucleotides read TGCAGCTCGATGGTGGTGAACACTGAAGCTTTCTTT.

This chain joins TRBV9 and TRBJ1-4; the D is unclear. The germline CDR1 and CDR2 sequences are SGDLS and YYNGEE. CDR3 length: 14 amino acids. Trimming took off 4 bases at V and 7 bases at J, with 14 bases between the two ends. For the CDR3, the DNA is TGTGCCAGCAGCTCGACTGAACTCGGTGAAAAACTGTTTTTT. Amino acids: CASSSTELGEKLFF.

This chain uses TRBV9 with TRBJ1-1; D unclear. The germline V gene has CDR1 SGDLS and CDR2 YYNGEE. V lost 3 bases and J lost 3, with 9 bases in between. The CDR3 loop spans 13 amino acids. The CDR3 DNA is TGTGCCAGCAGCGGCGACATTCACACTGAAGCTTTCTTT. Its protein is CASSGDIHTEAFF.

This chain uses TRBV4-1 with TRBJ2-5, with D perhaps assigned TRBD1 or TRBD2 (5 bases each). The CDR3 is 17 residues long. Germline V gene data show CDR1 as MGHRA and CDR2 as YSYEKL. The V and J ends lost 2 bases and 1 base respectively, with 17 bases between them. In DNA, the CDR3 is TGCGCCAGCAGCCAAACCCCCCCTTTAGGGACCCAAGAGACCCAGTACTTC. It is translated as CASSQTPPLGTQETQYF.

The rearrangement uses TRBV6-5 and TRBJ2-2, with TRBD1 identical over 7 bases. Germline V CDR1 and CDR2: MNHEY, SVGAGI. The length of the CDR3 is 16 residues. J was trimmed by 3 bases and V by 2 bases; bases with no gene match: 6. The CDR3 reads CASSYGSTGHTGELFF. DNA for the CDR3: TGTGCCAGCAGTTACGGGTCGACAGGGCACACCGGGGAGCTGTTTTTT.

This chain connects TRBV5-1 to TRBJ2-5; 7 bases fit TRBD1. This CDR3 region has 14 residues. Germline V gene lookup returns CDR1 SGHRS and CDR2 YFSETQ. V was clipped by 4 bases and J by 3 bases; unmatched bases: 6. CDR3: CASSPTGDEETQYF. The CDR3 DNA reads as TGCGCCAGCAGCCCAACAGGGGATGAAGAGACCCAGTACTTC.

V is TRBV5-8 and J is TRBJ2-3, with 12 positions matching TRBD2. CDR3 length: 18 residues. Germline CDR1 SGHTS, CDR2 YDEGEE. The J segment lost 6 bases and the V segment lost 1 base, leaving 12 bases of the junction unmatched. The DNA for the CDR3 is TGTGCCAGCAGCTTGAGTCGTCTAGCGGGAGGGCTACGGGATACGCAGTATTTT. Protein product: CASSLSRLAGGLRDTQYF.

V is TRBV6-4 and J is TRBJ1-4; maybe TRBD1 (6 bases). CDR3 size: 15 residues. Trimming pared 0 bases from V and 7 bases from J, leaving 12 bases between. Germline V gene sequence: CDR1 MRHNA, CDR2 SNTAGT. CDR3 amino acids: CASSDSRQGSEKLFF. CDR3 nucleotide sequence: TGTGCCAGCAGTGACTCGAGGCAGGGGAGTGAAAAACTGTTTTTT.

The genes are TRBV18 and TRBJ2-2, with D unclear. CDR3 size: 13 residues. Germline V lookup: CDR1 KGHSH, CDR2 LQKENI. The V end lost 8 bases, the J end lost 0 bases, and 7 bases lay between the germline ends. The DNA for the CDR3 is TGTGCCAGCGACTGGGCGAACACCGGGGAGCTGTTTTTT. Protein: CASDWANTGELFF.

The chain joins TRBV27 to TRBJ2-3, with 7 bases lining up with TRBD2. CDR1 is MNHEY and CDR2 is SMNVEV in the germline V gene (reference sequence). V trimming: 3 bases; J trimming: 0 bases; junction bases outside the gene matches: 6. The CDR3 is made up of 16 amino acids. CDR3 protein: CASSFWRGSSTDTQYF. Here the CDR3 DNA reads TGTGCCAGCAGTTTTTGGCGGGGGTCTAGCACAGATACGCAGTATTTT.

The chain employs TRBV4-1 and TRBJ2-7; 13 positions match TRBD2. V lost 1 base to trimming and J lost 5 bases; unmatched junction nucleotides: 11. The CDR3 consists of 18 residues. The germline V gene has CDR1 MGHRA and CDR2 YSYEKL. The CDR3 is CASSQGDRTSGRTNEQYF. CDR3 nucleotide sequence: TGCGCCAGCAGCCAAGGGGACCGGACTAGCGGGAGAACTAACGAGCAGTACTTC.

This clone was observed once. The CDR3 bases are TGTGCCAGCAGCGGATACACAGATACGCAGTATTTT. This gives the protein CASSGYTDTQYF. The chain couples TRBV9 to TRBJ2-3; D unclear. CDR3 length: 12 residues. Germline V gives CDR1 SGDLS, CDR2 YYNGEE. V was shortened by 3 bases and J by 2 bases, with 4 bases between the two germline ends.

The CDR3 DNA reads as TGTGCCAGTCACGGACCTAGGGTACCAGATACGCAGTATTTT. Translation: CASHGPRVPDTQYF. The chain employs TRBV27 and TRBJ2-3; D ambiguous. The germline V and J ends were trimmed by 9 bases and 4 bases, with 17 bases remaining between them. Per the germline V gene, CDR1 is MNHEY and CDR2 is SMNVEV (reference sequence). The CDR3 contains 14 residues.

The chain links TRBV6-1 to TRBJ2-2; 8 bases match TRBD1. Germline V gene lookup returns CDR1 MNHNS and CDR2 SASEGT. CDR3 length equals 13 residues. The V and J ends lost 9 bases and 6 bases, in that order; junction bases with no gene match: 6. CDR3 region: CASTDRVPGELFF. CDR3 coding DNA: TGTGCCAGTACGGACAGGGTACCCGGGGAGCTGTTTTTT.

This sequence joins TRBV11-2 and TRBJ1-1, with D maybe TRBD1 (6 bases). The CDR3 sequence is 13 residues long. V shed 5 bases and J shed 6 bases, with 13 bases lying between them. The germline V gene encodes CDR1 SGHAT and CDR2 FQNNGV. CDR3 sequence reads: CASSHRPGAEAFF. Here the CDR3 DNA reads TGTGCCAGCAGCCATAGGCCAGGGGCTGAAGCTTTCTTT.

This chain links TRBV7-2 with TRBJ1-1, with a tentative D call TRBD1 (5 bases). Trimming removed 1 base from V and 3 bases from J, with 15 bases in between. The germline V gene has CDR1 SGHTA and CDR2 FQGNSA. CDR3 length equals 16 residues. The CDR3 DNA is TGTGCCAGCAGCTTAGAGCCAGGGAGGCGGTACACTGAAGCTTTCTTT. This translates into CASSLEPGRRYTEAFF.

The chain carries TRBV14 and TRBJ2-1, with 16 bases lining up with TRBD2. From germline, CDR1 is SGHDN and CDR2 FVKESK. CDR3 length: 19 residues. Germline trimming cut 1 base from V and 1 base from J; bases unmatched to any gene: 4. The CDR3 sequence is CASSQGGTSGGASYNEQFF. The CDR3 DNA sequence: TGTGCCAGCAGCCAAGGTGGGACTAGCGGGGGGGCTTCCTACAATGAGCAGTTCTTC.

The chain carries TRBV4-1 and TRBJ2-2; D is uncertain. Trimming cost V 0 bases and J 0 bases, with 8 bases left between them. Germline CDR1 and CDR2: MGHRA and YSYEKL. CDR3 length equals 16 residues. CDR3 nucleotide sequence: TGCGCCAGCAGCCAAGATCCAGGCCCGAACACCGGGGAGCTGTTTTTT. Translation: CASSQDPGPNTGELFF.

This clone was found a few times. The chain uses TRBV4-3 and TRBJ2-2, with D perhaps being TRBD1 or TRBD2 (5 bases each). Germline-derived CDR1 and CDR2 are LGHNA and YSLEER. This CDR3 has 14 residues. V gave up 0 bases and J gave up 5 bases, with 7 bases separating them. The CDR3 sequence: CASSQEWGTGELFF. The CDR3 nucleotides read TGCGCCAGCAGCCAAGAGTGGGGGACCGGGGAGCTGTTTTTT.

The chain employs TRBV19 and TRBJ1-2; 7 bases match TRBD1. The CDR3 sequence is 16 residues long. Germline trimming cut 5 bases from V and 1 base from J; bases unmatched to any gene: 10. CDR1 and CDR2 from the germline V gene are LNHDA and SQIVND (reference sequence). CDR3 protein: CASSPHDREDNYGYTF. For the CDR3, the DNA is TGTGCCAGTAGTCCACACGACAGGGAGGATAACTATGGCTACACCTTC.